These 9 T cell receptor beta chains were all obtained from the same sample, sequenced in a study of T cells in Graves' hyperthyroidism and ophthalmopathy. RNA transcripts served as the template for amplifying TCR beta CDR3 regions. First-round RT-PCR of the TCR CDR3 relied on the HTBI primer set. TCRdb re-derived calls from the multiplex PCR reads in MiXCR, one entry per CDR3 protein. The table records roughly 710,000 distinct CDR3 sequences, over 35% of them present only once. The sample comprised blood. The receptors originated from a woman in her thirties or forties with Graves' hyperthyroidism.

The rearrangement uses TRBV6-1 and TRBJ1-3; 8 bases map to TRBD1. CDR3 size: 15 residues. Germline CDR1 is MNHNS and CDR2 is SASEGT. The J segment lost 9 bases and the V segment lost 6 bases, leaving 13 bases of the junction unmatched. DNA of the CDR3: TGTGCCAGCAGCATCAACGGACAGGGCGGCGGCACCATATATTTT. Translating it yields CASSINGQGGGTIYF.

This clonotype was seen many times. The V call is TRBV19, the J call TRBJ1-3; no definite D call. V was cut by 5 bases and J by 3 bases, with 11 bases left in between. CDR1 and CDR2 (germline): LNHDA, SQIVND (reference sequence). CDR3 length: 14 residues. The CDR3 sequence: CASSSRSVGNTIYF. CDR3 DNA sequence: TGTGCCAGTAGTTCCCGGAGCGTTGGAAACACCATATATTTT.

The CDR3 loop is CASSTPGQGIGSPLHF. CDR3 in DNA: TGTGCCAGCAGTACCCCGGGACAGGGGATAGGATCACCCCTCCACTTT. The V gene is TRBV12-3 or TRBV12-4, the J gene TRBJ1-6, with 10 bases that match TRBD1. The ends lost 5 bases at V and 10 bases at J; junction bases unmatched: 11. The CDR3 sequence is 16 residues long.

The genes are TRBV7-9 and TRBJ1-2, with D hard to call. Trimming took off 10 bases at V and 3 bases at J, with 18 bases between the two ends. Germline CDR1 and CDR2: SEHNR and FQNEAQ (reference sequence). This CDR3 spans 14 amino acids. This CDR3 is CATTAPGNDYGYTF. The CDR3, as DNA: TGTGCCACCACGGCCCCAGGCAACGACTATGGCTACACCTTC.

The chain couples TRBV7-2 to TRBJ1-1; 7 nucleotides agree with TRBD1. With 5 bases clipped from V and 10 bases from J, the junction kept 13 bases outside the gene matches. The CDR3 is made up of 14 amino acids. Germline V lookup: CDR1 SGHTA, CDR2 FQGNSA. This CDR3 reads CASSQGGRPELAFF. The CDR3 region has the DNA TGTGCCAGCAGCCAAGGGGGCCGACCTGAATTAGCTTTCTTT.

The chain carries TRBV7-4 and TRBJ2-5, with D possibly being TRBD2 (6 bases). The germline V and J ends were trimmed by 5 bases and 11 bases, with 21 bases remaining between them. Germline V gene data show CDR1 as SGHVT and CDR2 as SQSDAQ. CDR3 size: 14 residues. CDR3 sequence: CASSLSGYTDTQYF. For the CDR3, the DNA is TGTGCCAGCAGCCTTAGCGGATACACAGATACGCAGTACTTC.

This clonotype was seen just once. Lacking the conserved final phenylalanine or tryptophan, this CDR3 likely reflects a read error. The limits of the CDR3 on the DNA are not certain, so only TCRdb's listed CDR3 is given. J is TRBJ1-3 and V is TRBV10-1; TRBD1, the D gene given by the table, was not confirmed from the DNA. The length of the CDR3 is 9 amino acids, counting both ends. Germline CDR1 reads WNHNN; CDR2 reads SYGVQD (reference sequence). The CDR3: CASSESGQG.

In this sample, this clonotype turned up many times. V usage is TRBV19 and J usage is TRBJ1-6; 7 bases fit TRBD1. V shed 7 bases and J 8 bases; nucleotides not matched to a gene: 5. The CDR3 length is 13 residues. The germline V gene has CDR1 LNHDA and CDR2 SQIVND (reference sequence). CDR3 region: CASKGQADSPLHF. The CDR3 DNA sequence: TGTGCCAGTAAAGGACAGGCAGATTCACCCCTCCACTTT.

The chain recombines TRBV6-5 with TRBJ2-7; 8 positions agree with TRBD1. This CDR3 is built from 14 residues. From germline, CDR1 is MNHEY and CDR2 SVGAGI. The trim removed 2 bases at V and 5 bases at J, leaving 5 bases unmatched. The CDR3 DNA follows: TGTGCCAGCAGTTACGATGGACAGGGAGACGAGCAGTACTTC. It specifies CASSYDGQGDEQYF.